This TCR beta chain was observed in a study of naive and memory T cell subsets. The beta constant-region primer was an equimolar mix of two oligonucleotides covering TRBC1 and TRBC2. Ligation attached a single-stranded oligonucleotide with a 12-nucleotide UMI and the SP2 primer to the cDNA 3' end. Four rounds of PCR amplified the ligated cDNA using nested alpha and beta constant-region primers plus SP2. TCRdb fed the UMI-ligation and nested PCR reads into MiXCR, producing one record per CDR3 protein. The sample gives around 160,000 distinct CDR3 sequences, approximately 17% of which show up once; roughly 0.14% is in the top ten. This clonotype has only a few counts. Alpha and beta libraries were amplified separately from the second PCR onward. Cells stained for CD3, CD4, CD8, CD45RA and CD27 were sorted into four subsets. Source material: naive CD4+ T cells from blood. This receptor was identified in a human donor in good health.

The CDR3 loop reads CASSQEWTSGSVADTQYF. The CDR3 DNA sequence: TGTGCCAGCAGCCAAGAATGGACTAGCGGGAGCGTCGCAGATACGCAGTATTTT. The genes are TRBV4-2 and TRBJ2-3; 13 positions match TRBD2. J lost 4 bases, V lost 0 bases, and 7 bases had no gene match. CDR3 size: 18 residues. Germline V gene data show CDR1 as LGHNA and CDR2 as YNFKEQ.